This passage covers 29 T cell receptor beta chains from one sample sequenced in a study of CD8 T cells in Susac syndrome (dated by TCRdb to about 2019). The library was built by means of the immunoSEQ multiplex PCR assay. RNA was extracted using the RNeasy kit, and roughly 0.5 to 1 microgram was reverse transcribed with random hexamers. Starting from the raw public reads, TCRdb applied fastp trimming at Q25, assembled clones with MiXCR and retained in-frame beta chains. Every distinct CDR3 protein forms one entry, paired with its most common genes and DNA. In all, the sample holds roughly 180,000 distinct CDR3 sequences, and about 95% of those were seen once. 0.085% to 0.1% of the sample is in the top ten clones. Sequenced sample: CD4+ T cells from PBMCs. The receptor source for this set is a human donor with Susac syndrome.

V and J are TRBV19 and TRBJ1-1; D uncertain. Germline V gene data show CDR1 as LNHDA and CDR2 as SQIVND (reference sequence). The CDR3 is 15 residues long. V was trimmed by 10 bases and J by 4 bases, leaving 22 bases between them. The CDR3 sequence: CATLRAGEGATEAFF. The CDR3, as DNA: TGTGCCACCCTCCGCGCTGGGGAGGGTGCCACTGAAGCTTTCTTT.

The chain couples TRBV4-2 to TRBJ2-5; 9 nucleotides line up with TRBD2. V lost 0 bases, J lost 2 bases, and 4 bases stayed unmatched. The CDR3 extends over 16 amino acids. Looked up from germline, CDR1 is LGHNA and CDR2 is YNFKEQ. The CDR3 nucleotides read TGTGCCAGCAGCCAAGAGAGGCTAGCGGGGCAAGAGACCCAGTACTTC. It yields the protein CASSQERLAGQETQYF.

The CDR3 here is CATSRERGGVTDEQFF. The CDR3 DNA is TGTGCCACCAGCAGAGAACGCGGGGGGGTTACCGATGAGCAGTTCTTC. V gene TRBV15 combines with J gene TRBJ2-1; 9 bases fit TRBD2. The length of the CDR3 is 16 residues. The germline V gene has CDR1 LNHNV and CDR2 YYDKDF (reference sequence). The trim removed 0 bases at V and 8 bases at J, leaving 8 bases unmatched.

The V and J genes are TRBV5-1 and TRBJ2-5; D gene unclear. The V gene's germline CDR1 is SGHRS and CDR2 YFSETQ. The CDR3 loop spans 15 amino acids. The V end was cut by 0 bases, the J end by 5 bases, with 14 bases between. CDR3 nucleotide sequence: TGCGCCAGCAGCTTGGCGGCCAGAACAGAGGAGACCCAGTACTTC. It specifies CASSLAARTEETQYF.

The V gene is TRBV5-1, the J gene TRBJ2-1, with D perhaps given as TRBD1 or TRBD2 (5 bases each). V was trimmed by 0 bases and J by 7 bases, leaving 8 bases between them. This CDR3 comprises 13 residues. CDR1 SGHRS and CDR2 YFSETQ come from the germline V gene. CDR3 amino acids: CASSLDEGNEQFF. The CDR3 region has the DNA TGCGCCAGCAGCTTGGACGAGGGGAATGAGCAGTTCTTC.

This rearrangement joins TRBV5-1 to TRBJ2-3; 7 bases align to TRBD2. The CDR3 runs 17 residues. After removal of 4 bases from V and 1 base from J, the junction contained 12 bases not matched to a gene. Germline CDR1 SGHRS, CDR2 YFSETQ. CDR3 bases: TGCGCCAGCAGCCTGGAAAGGGGCGGGAGAGGCACAGATACGCAGTATTTT. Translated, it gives CASSLERGGRGTDTQYF.

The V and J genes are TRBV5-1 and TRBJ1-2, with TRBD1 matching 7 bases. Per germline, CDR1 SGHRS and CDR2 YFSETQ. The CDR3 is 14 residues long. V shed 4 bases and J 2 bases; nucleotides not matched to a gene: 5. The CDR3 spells CASSPLTGNYGYTF. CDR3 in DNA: TGCGCCAGCAGCCCCTTGACAGGGAACTATGGCTACACCTTC.

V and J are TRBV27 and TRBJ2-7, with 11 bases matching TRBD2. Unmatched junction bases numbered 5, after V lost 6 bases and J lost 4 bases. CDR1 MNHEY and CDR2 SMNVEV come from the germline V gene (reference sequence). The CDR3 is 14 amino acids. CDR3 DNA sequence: TGTGCCAGCAGACTAGCGGGGGCCTTTTACGAGCAGTACTTC. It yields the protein CASRLAGAFYEQYF.

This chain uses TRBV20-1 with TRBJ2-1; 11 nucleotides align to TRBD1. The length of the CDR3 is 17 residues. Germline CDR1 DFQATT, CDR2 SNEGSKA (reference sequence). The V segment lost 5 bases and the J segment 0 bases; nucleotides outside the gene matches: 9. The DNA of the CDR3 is TGCAGTGCTCCGGGGACAGGGGGATGGAGCTCCTACAATGAGCAGTTCTTC. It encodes CSAPGTGGWSSYNEQFF.

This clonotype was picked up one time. This CDR3 is CASSRAGTGSTEAFF. The CDR3 bases are TGTGCCAGCAGCAGGGCCGGGACAGGGAGCACTGAAGCTTTCTTT. The chain recombines TRBV7-8 with TRBJ1-1; 9 bases are shared with TRBD1. CDR1 and CDR2 from the germline V gene are SGHVS and FQNEAQ. This CDR3 is built from 15 residues. V was pared by 5 bases and J by 4 bases, with 8 bases of the junction left unmatched. Variable domain in full (rest from reference TRBV7-8 and TRBJ1-1): GAGVSQSPRYKVAKRGQDVALRCDPISGHVSLFWYQQALGQGPEFLTYFQNEAQLDKSGLPSDRFFAERPEGSVSTLKIQRTQQEDSAVYLCASSRAGTGSTEAFFGQGTRLTVV.

CDR3 sequence reads: CASSLESADTQYF. CDR3 bases: TGTGCCAGCAGCTTAGAGTCAGCAGATACGCAGTATTTT. The chain combines TRBV7-2 with TRBJ2-3; D unclear. Germline CDR1 and CDR2: SGHTA and FQGNSA. Trimming removed 1 base at V and 4 bases at J, with 6 bases between. The CDR3 spans 13 residues.

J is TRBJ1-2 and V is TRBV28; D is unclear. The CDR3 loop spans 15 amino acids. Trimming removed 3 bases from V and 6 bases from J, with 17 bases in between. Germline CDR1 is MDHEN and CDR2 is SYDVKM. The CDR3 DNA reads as TGTGCCAGCAGTTTTGTCAGTAGGAGTTTTCATGGCTACACCTTC. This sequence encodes CASSFVSRSFHGYTF.

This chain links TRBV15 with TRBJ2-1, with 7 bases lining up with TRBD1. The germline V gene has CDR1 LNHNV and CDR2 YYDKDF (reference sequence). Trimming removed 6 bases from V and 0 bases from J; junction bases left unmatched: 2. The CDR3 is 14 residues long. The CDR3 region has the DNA TGTGCCACCAGAGGACAGGCCTCCTACAATGAGCAGTTCTTC. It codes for CATRGQASYNEQFF.

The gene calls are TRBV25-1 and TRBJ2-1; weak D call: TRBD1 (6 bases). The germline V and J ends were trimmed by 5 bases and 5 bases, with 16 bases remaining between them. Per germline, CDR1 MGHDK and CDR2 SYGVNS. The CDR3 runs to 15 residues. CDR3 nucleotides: TGTGCCAGCAGTCCGAGGGGGACCTCAGACAATGAGCAGTTCTTC. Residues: CASSPRGTSDNEQFF.

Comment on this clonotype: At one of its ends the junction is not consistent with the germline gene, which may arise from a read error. CDR3 DNA sequence: TGTGCCAGCAGCGTAGACGGGCCAAGCACAGATACGCGGTATTTT. The encoded protein is CASSVDGPSTDTRYF. The chain carries TRBV9 and TRBJ2-3; D unresolved. Germline CDR1 is SGDLS and CDR2 is YYNGEE. The CDR3 loop spans 15 amino acids.

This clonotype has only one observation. The CDR3 sequence: CASSEGELNTGELFF. CDR3 in DNA: TGTGCCAGCAGTGAGGGCGAACTGAACACCGGGGAGCTGTTTTTT. The chain carries TRBV2 and TRBJ2-2; D not certain. From germline, CDR1 is SNHLY and CDR2 FYNNEI. Deletions cut 3 bases from V and 1 base from J, with 9 bases between. This CDR3 has 15 residues. Full variable domain (outside the CDR3, taken from reference TRBV2 and TRBJ2-2): EPEVTQTPSHQVTQMGQEVILRCVPISNHLYFYWYRQILGQKVEFLVSFYNNEISEKSEIFDDQFSVERPDGSNFTLKIRSTKLEDSAMYFCASSEGELNTGELFFGEGSRLTVL.

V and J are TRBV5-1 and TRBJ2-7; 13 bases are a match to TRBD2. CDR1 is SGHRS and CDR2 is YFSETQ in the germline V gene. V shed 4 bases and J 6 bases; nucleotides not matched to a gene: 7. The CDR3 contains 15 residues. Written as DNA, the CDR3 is TGCGCCAGCAGCGCGGGACTAGCGGGGACAGGCGAGCAGTACTTC. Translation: CASSAGLAGTGEQYF.

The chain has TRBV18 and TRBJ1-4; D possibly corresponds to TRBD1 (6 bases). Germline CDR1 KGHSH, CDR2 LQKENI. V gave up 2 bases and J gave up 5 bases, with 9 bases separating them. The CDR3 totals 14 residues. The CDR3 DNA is TGTGCCAGCTCACCAGGGGGCCGGAATGAAAAACTGTTTTTT. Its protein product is CASSPGGRNEKLFF.

For the CDR3, the DNA is TGTGCCAGCAGCCAAGATGCGCGCCTCGGCGAGCAGTACTTC. This codes for CASSQDARLGEQYF. The rearrangement links TRBV3-1 to TRBJ2-7, with unresolved D. Germline-derived CDR1 and CDR2 are LGHDT and YNNKEL (reference sequence). The CDR3 has 14 residues. Trimming took 0 bases from V and 6 from J, leaving 12 bases between them.

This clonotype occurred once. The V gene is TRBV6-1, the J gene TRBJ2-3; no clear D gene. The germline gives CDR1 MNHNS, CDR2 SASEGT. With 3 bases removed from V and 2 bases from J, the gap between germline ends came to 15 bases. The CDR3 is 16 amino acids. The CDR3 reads CASSDKGKPTTDTQYF. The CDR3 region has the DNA TGTGCCAGCAGTGATAAAGGAAAGCCCACCACAGATACGCAGTATTTT.

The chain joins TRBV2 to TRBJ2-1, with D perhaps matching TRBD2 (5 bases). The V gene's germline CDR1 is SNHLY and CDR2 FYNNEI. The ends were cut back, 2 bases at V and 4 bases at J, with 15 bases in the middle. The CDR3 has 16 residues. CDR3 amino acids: CASSERGTEGYNEQFF. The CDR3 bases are TGTGCCAGCAGTGAACGGGGAACCGAGGGATACAATGAGCAGTTCTTC.

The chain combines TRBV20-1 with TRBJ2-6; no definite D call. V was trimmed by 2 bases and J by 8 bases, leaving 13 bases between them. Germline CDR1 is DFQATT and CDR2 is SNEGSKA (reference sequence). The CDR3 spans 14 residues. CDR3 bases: TGCAGTGCTAGATCCCCACAATGGACCAACGTCCTGACTTTC. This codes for CSARSPQWTNVLTF.

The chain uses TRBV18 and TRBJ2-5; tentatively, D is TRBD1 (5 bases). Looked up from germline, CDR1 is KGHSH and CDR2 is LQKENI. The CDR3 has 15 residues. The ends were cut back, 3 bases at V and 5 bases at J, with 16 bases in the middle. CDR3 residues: CASSPGQGARETQYF. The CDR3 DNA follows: TGTGCCAGCTCACCTGGCCAAGGGGCGAGGGAGACCCAGTACTTC.

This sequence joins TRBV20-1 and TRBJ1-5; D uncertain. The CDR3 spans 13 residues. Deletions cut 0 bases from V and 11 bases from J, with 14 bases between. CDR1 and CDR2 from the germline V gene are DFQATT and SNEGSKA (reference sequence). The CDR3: CSARDKGSLAQHF. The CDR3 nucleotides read TGCAGTGCTAGAGATAAAGGGTCACTAGCCCAGCATTTT.

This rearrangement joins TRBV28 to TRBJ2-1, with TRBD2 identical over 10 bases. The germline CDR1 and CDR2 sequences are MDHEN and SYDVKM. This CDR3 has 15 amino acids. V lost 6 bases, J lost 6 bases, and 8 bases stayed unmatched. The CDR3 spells CASSYPSGGLNEQFF. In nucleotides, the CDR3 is TGTGCCAGCAGCTACCCTAGCGGGGGACTCAATGAGCAGTTCTTC. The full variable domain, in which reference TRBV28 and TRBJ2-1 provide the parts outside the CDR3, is DVKVTQSSRYLVKRTGEKVFLECVQDMDHENMFWYRQDPGLGLRLIYFSYDVKMKEKGDIPEGYSVSREKKERFSLILESASTNQTSMYLCASSYPSGGLNEQFFGPGTRLTVL.

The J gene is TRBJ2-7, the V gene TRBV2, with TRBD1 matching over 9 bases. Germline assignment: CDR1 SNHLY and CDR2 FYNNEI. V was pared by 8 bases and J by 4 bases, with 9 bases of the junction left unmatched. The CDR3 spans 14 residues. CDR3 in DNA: TGTGCCAGCTGGACAGGGGCGAGGGAGTACGAGCAGTACTTC. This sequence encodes CASWTGAREYEQYF.

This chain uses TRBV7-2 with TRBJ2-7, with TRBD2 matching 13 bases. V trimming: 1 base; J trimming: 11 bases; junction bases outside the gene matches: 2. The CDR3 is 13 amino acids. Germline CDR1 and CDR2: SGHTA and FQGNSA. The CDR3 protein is CASSLGTSGSKYF. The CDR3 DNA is TGTGCCAGCAGCTTAGGGACTAGCGGGAGCAAGTACTTC.

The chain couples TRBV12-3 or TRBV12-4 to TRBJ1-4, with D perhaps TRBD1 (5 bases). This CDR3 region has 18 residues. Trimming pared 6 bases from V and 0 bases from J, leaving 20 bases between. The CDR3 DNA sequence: TGTGCCAGCAGCACAGTAGCCGGGACGGAAGCAACTAATGAAAAACTGTTTTTT. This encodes CASSTVAGTEATNEKLFF.

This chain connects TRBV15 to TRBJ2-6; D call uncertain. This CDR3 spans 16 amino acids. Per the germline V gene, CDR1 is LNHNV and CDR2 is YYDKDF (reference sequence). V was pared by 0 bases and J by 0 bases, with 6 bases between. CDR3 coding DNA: TGTGCCACCAGCAGAGATCGGGTCTCTGGGGCCAACGTCCTGACTTTC. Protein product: CATSRDRVSGANVLTF.